This passage covers 21 T cell receptor beta chains from one sample sequenced in a study of blood T cell repertoires in COVID-19. Assay used: immunoSEQ multiplex PCR; TCRdb lists only in-frame clones, some missing. The sample shows 75,000 to 95,000 clones, around four fifths of them seen only once. The sample comprised peripheral blood. These receptor sequences come from an elderly man with active or convalescent COVID-19.

CDR3 nucleotides: TGTGCCAGCAGTTCGGGACTAGCGGGGAATAGCCAGTTCTTC. Protein sequence: CASSSGLAGNSQFF. The rearrangement joins TRBV28 to TRBJ2-1; 13 bases map to TRBD2. V was pared by 4 bases and J by 13 bases, with 7 bases of the junction left unmatched. The CDR3 has 14 amino acids. The V gene's germline CDR1 is MDHEN and CDR2 SYDVKM. The variable domain in full, with the rest retrieved from reference TRBV28 and TRBJ2-1, is DVKVTQSSRYLVKRTGEKVFLECVQDMDHENMFWYRQDPGLGLRLIYFSYDVKMKEKGDIPEGYSVSREKKERFSLILESASTNQTSMYLCASSSGLAGNSQFFGPGTRLTVL.

The V call is TRBV19, the J call TRBJ1-1; possible D gene TRBD1, 6 bases. The length of the CDR3 is 12 residues. V was shortened by 4 bases and J by 7 bases, with 10 bases between the two germline ends. The V gene's germline CDR1 is LNHDA and CDR2 SQIVND (reference sequence). CDR3 in amino acids: CASSTRGGEAFF. CDR3 sequence (DNA): TGTGCCAGTAGTACCAGGGGTGGTGAAGCTTTCTTT.

The chain uses TRBV27 and TRBJ1-1; D gene ambiguous. The CDR3 is 13 residues long. Trimming removed 4 bases from V and 0 bases from J, with 6 bases in between. The germline gives CDR1 MNHEY, CDR2 SMNVEV (reference sequence). In nucleotides, the CDR3 is TGTGCCAGCAGTTCCTCTATGAACACTGAAGCTTTCTTT. The encoded protein is CASSSSMNTEAFF.

The chain has TRBV27 and TRBJ2-1; 7 bases align to TRBD2. Unmatched junction bases numbered 22, after V lost 5 bases and J lost 9 bases. This CDR3 is 18 amino acids long. Germline-derived CDR1 and CDR2 are MNHEY and SMNVEV (reference sequence). The CDR3 spells CASSPLVGSKGLQAEQFF. CDR3 DNA: TGTGCCAGCAGTCCTCTCGTGGGGTCGAAGGGACTACAGGCTGAGCAGTTCTTC.

The chain employs TRBV28 and TRBJ1-2; the match to TRBD1 covers 7 bases. Germline trimming cut 4 bases from V and 2 bases from J; bases unmatched to any gene: 4. CDR3 length: 14 amino acids. CDR1 is MDHEN, CDR2 SYDVKM, per germline. CDR3 region: CASSSPTGNYGYTF. In nucleotides, the CDR3 is TGTGCCAGCAGTTCACCGACAGGGAACTATGGCTACACCTTC.

The gene calls are TRBV6-5 and TRBJ2-3; D might be TRBD1 (6 bases). CDR3 length: 15 residues. CDR1 is MNHEY, CDR2 SVGAGI, per germline. Trimming cost V 6 bases and J 3 bases, with 16 bases left between them. CDR3 loop: CASSSDRTPTDTQYF. The CDR3 DNA sequence: TGTGCCAGCAGCTCCGACAGGACGCCAACAGATACGCAGTATTTT.

This clone was detected a few times. This chain uses TRBV5-5 with TRBJ2-7; the D is unclear. The CDR3 has 14 residues. Trimming took 0 bases from V and 3 from J, leaving 10 bases between them. CDR1 and CDR2 from the germline V gene are SGHKS and YYEKEE (reference sequence). DNA of the CDR3: TGTGCCAGCAGCTTGGGGTACTTCGGCTACGAGCAGTACGTC. It is translated as CASSLGYFGYEQYV.

This clone was detected a few times. The chain is built from TRBV3-1 (or the pseudogene TRBV3-2) and TRBJ2-4, with 9 bases lining up with TRBD2. The CDR3 runs to 14 residues. Germline V gives CDR1 LGHDT, CDR2 YNNKEL (reference sequence). V shed 1 base and J 13 bases; nucleotides not matched to a gene: 8. CDR3 DNA sequence: TGTGCCAGCAGCCAAGCGCGAAGCGGGGGGCCCCAGTACTTC. This encodes CASSQARSGGPQYF.

This clone was counted a single time. The gene calls are TRBV6-6 and TRBJ1-1; TRBD1 might be the D (5 bases). The CDR3 runs 14 residues. Germline V gives CDR1 MNHNY, CDR2 SVGAGI (reference sequence). The germline V and J ends were trimmed by 8 bases and 1 base, with 14 bases remaining between them. Here the CDR3 DNA reads TGTGCCAGCTCTATAGCAGGGTCGAACACTGAAGCTTTCTTT. Its protein product is CASSIAGSNTEAFF.

The chain recombines TRBV5-1 with TRBJ2-5; 14 bases are shared with TRBD2. The CDR3 runs to 18 residues. The V gene's germline CDR1 is SGHRS and CDR2 YFSETQ. V shed 0 bases, J shed 5 bases, and the junction held 9 bases outside the gene matches. Written as DNA, the CDR3 is TGCGCCAGCAGCTTGGCGCCGGGACTAGCGGGAGTAGTGGAGACCCAGTACTTC. It translates to CASSLAPGLAGVVETQYF.

V usage is TRBV7-8 and J usage is TRBJ2-5, with D hard to call. CDR1 is SGHVS, CDR2 FQNEAQ, per germline. V was cut by 1 base and J by 3 bases, with 9 bases left in between. The CDR3 spans 14 residues. CDR3 loop: CASSLGQTKETQYF. For the CDR3, the DNA is TGTGCCAGCAGCTTAGGACAAACGAAAGAGACCCAGTACTTC.

This sequence joins TRBV27 and TRBJ1-6; 8 bases line up with TRBD1. CDR3 length: 18 residues. Germline loops: CDR1 MNHEY, CDR2 SMNVEV (reference sequence). The J segment lost 1 base and the V segment lost 5 bases, leaving 10 bases of the junction unmatched. This CDR3 reads CASSPRQGLGSYNSPLHF. In nucleotides, the CDR3 is TGTGCCAGCAGTCCTAGACAGGGGCTGGGATCCTATAATTCACCCCTCCACTTT.

The chain combines TRBV28 with TRBJ1-2; TRBD1 matches 7 bases. The V and J ends lost 3 bases and 0 bases, in that order; junction bases with no gene match: 1. CDR1 MDHEN and CDR2 SYDVKM come from the germline V gene. The CDR3 extends over 14 amino acids. The CDR3 DNA reads as TGTGCCAGCAGTTTGCAGGGGGCTAACTATGGCTACACCTTC. Residues: CASSLQGANYGYTF.

This clone was seen ten or more times. This chain uses TRBV4-2 with TRBJ2-4, with D tentatively TRBD2 (6 bases). This CDR3 is built from 17 residues. Trimming pared 4 bases from V and 0 bases from J, leaving 16 bases between. Germline V gene data show CDR1 as LGHNA and CDR2 as YNFKEQ. CDR3 sequence reads: CASSPKLMGLAKNIQYF. CDR3 in DNA: TGTGCCAGCAGCCCAAAACTAATGGGACTAGCCAAAAACATTCAGTACTTC.

The chain has TRBV6-4 and TRBJ2-7; D possibly corresponds to TRBD1 (5 bases). The germline gives CDR1 MRHNA, CDR2 SNTAGT. Trimming shortened V by 5 bases and J by 5 bases, and 22 bases separated the two germline ends. CDR3 length: 16 residues. CDR3 coding DNA: TGTGCCAGCAGTCCCCTCCCGCCAGGGTTGGAAGACGAGCAGTACGTC. Protein sequence: CASSPLPPGLEDEQYV.

The chain recombines TRBV7-9 with TRBJ1-2; TRBD1 aligns across 9 bases. V dropped 6 bases and J dropped 5; count of bases not matched to a gene: 4. The germline V gene has CDR1 SEHNR and CDR2 FQNEAQ (reference sequence). The CDR3 runs 13 residues. In nucleotides, the CDR3 is TGTGCCAGCAGTTTTGGACAGGGGTATGGCTACACCTTC. Protein: CASSFGQGYGYTF. The variable domain in full, completed from reference TRBV7-9 and TRBJ1-2, reads DTGVSQNPRHKITKRGQNVTFRCDPISEHNRLYWYRQTLGQGPEFLTYFQNEAQLEKSRLLSDRFSAERPKGSFSTLEIQRTEQGDSAMYLCASSFGQGYGYTFGSGTRLTVV.

The chain has TRBV27 and TRBJ1-2; D not certain. Germline CDR1 and CDR2: MNHEY and SMNVEV (reference sequence). The V gene lost 7 bases and the J gene lost 0 bases, with 9 bases spanning the gap. The CDR3 consists of 13 residues. The CDR3 spells CASKDTSNYGYTF. CDR3 nucleotides: TGTGCCAGCAAAGACACTTCTAACTATGGCTACACCTTC.

The chain links TRBV11-3 to TRBJ2-1; D possibly corresponds to TRBD2 (6 bases). V lost 3 bases, J lost 1 base, and 19 bases lay in between. The CDR3 runs to 18 residues. CDR1 and CDR2 from the germline V gene are SGHNT and YENEEA. The CDR3 coding sequence is TGTGCCAGCAGCTTGTTTAGAGGCGGGGCCCTTTCCTACAATGAGCAGTTCTTC. It yields the protein CASSLFRGGALSYNEQFF.

V is TRBV18 and J is TRBJ2-1; D gene uncertain. The CDR3 is 15 amino acids. Germline lookup yields CDR1 KGHSH and CDR2 LQKENI. V was clipped by 4 bases and J by 9 bases, with 19 bases between them. The CDR3 DNA reads TGTGCCAGCTCACGACGCAGCTCTACAGAAAGTGAGCAGTTCTTC. This encodes CASSRRSSTESEQFF. The entire variable domain, with the rest obtained from reference TRBV18 and TRBJ2-1, is as follows: NAGVMQNPRHLVRRRGQEARLRCSPMKGHSHVYWYRQLPEEGLKFMVYLQKENIIDESGMPKERFSAEFPKEGPSILRIQQVVRGDSAAYFCASSRRSSTESEQFFGPGTRLTVL.

The chain is built from TRBV2 and TRBJ1-6; TRBD1 might be the D (6 bases). The germline V gene encodes CDR1 SNHLY and CDR2 FYNNEI. V was trimmed by 2 bases and J by 19 bases, leaving 21 bases between them. The CDR3 loop spans 14 amino acids. CDR3 sequence: CASSEWQGISIGHF. CDR3 bases: TGTGCCAGCAGTGAATGGCAGGGGATTAGTATCGGTCACTTT.

In DNA, the CDR3 is TGTGCCAGCAGTTATGCTAGGTTCCCCCCCGGGGAGCTGTTTTTT. This codes for CASSYARFPPGELFF. The genes are TRBV27 and TRBJ2-2, with no clear D. Per the germline V gene, CDR1 is MNHEY and CDR2 is SMNVEV (reference sequence). V lost 4 bases and J 6 bases, leaving 15 bases between the germline ends. The length of the CDR3 is 15 residues.